The 17 T cell receptor beta chains below come from one sample, sequenced in a study of shared clonotypes between healthy human individuals. Data came from immunoSEQ multiplex PCR; TCRdb stores just in-frame clones and leaves some out. The sample includes under 2.5 million clones, approximately 90% seen only once; the top ten take approximately 0.4%. Sequencing was carried out using naive CD4+ T cells from PBMCs. The subset was: CD45RA+ positively selected. The source is a young man in good health. Some clones in this sample may be carry-over from other donors' samples.

As to this clone: This sample also contains other DNA sequences that code for the same CDR3. The chain couples TRBV7-2 to TRBJ2-3, with a tentative D call TRBD2 (6 bases). The germline gives CDR1 SGHTA, CDR2 FQGNSA. V was pared by 5 bases and J by 0 bases, with 12 bases between. CDR3 size: 15 residues. The CDR3 bases are TGTGCCAGCAGCCGAACAAGCGGGAGCACAGATACGCAGTATTTT. Protein: CASSRTSGSTDTQYF. Full variable domain (outside the CDR3, taken from reference TRBV7-2 and TRBJ2-3): GAGVSQSPSNKVTEKGKDVELRCDPISGHTALYWYRQSLGQGLEFLIYFQGNSAPDKSGLPSDRFSAERTGGSVSTLTIQRTQQEDSAVYLCASSRTSGSTDTQYFGPGTRLTVL.

This clone was found once. This chain uses TRBV30 with TRBJ1-6, with unresolved D. Looked up from germline, CDR1 is GTSNPN and CDR2 is SVGIG (reference sequence). This CDR3 is 12 amino acids long. V was shortened by 5 bases and J by 5 bases, with 7 bases between the two germline ends. Written as DNA, the CDR3 is TGTGCCTGGCGGAGGGATAATTCACCCCTCCACTTT. It yields the protein CAWRRDNSPLHF.

The chain recombines TRBV28 with TRBJ1-5, with TRBD1 identical over 8 bases. Germline trimming cut 9 bases from V and 0 bases from J; bases unmatched to any gene: 13. CDR3 length: 17 amino acids. Germline-derived CDR1 and CDR2 are MDHEN and SYDVKM. The CDR3 sequence: CASQGAGGESSNQPQHF. CDR3 sequence (DNA): TGTGCCAGTCAGGGGGCAGGGGGGGAAAGTAGCAATCAGCCCCAGCATTTT.

This clone has only a few counts. Other DNA sequences in this specimen translate into the identical CDR3. The V gene is TRBV10-1, the J gene TRBJ2-7; D unresolved. V gave up 6 bases and J gave up 1 base, with 7 bases separating them. Germline CDR1 WNHNN, CDR2 SYGVQD (reference sequence). This CDR3 spans 12 amino acids. Here the CDR3 reads CASSGDSYEQYF. The CDR3 DNA sequence: TGCGCCAGCAGCGGCGATTCCTACGAGCAGTACTTC.

The chain combines TRBV28 with TRBJ2-7; TRBD2 matches at 14 bases. CDR3 length: 15 amino acids. Germline CDR1 is MDHEN and CDR2 is SYDVKM. The trim removed 4 bases at V and 4 bases at J, leaving 3 bases unmatched. CDR3 region: CASSSRTSGRYEQYF. The CDR3 DNA reads as TGTGCCAGCAGTTCGCGGACTAGCGGGAGGTACGAGCAGTACTTC.

The rearrangement joins TRBV27 to TRBJ2-2; D gene unclear. The germline V gene encodes CDR1 MNHEY and CDR2 SMNVEV (reference sequence). CDR3 size: 14 residues. The V end was cut by 8 bases, the J end by 0 bases, with 10 bases between. The CDR3 protein is CASGPGANTGELFF. In DNA form, the CDR3 reads TGTGCCAGCGGCCCTGGTGCGAACACCGGGGAGCTGTTTTTT.

About this clone itself: Germline and junction disagree at one end, which may indicate a read error. The chain's CDR3 is CSVESSFGTGLNF. CDR3 nucleotide sequence: TGCAGCGTTGAATCCTCTTTTGGGACAGGGTTGAATTTT. This chain links TRBV29-1 with TRBJ2-3; 9 bases are shared with TRBD1. The CDR3 runs 13 residues. Per germline, CDR1 SQVTM and CDR2 ANQGSEA.

V and J are TRBV19 and TRBJ1-4; 10 bases map to TRBD1. The CDR3 has 15 residues. Germline CDR1 LNHDA, CDR2 SQIVND (reference sequence). The junction had 5 bases not matched to a gene; V was cut back by 4 bases and J by 6 bases. The CDR3 sequence: CASSSAGTGDEKLFF. The CDR3 region has the DNA TGTGCCAGTAGTAGCGCCGGGACAGGGGATGAAAAACTGTTTTTT.

J is TRBJ1-5 and V is TRBV27; D is possibly TRBD1 (5 bases). In germline, CDR1 is MNHEY, CDR2 SMNVEV (reference sequence). The V and J ends lost 8 bases and 3 bases respectively, with 14 bases between them. This CDR3 comprises 14 residues. The CDR3 spells CASEQGSDNQPQHF. CDR3 nucleotides: TGTGCCAGCGAGCAGGGCAGCGACAATCAGCCCCAGCATTTT.

This chain connects TRBV14 to TRBJ2-7, with TRBD1 matching over 9 bases. CDR1 is SGHDN, CDR2 FVKESK, per germline. The CDR3 length is 15 residues. V trimming: 4 bases; J trimming: 5 bases; junction bases outside the gene matches: 9. CDR3 coding DNA: TGTGCCAGCAGCCGCCTGGGACAGGGAGGCCACGAGCAGTACTTC. The encoded protein is CASSRLGQGGHEQYF. The entire variable domain, with the rest obtained from reference TRBV14 and TRBJ2-7, is as follows: EAGVTQFPSHSVIEKGQTVTLRCDPISGHDNLYWYRRVMGKEIKFLLHFVKESKQDESGMPNNRFLAERTGGTYSTLKVQPAELEDSGVYFCASSRLGQGGHEQYFGPGTRLTVT.

The V call is TRBV7-2, the J call TRBJ2-1; D could derive from TRBD1 or TRBD2 (5 bases each). V lost 1 base and J lost 0, with 16 bases in between. Germline CDR1 is SGHTA and CDR2 is FQGNSA. The CDR3 runs to 18 residues. CDR3 sequence: CASSLGGLGLRSYNEQFF. DNA for the CDR3: TGTGCCAGCAGCTTAGGGGGGTTAGGACTCCGCTCCTACAATGAGCAGTTCTTC.

The CDR3: CASSVAARGASGANVLTF. In DNA, the CDR3 is TGTGCCAGCAGCGTAGCGGCCAGGGGAGCGTCTGGGGCCAACGTCCTGACTTTC. This chain links TRBV9 with TRBJ2-6; D is possibly TRBD1 (6 bases). With 0 bases removed from V and 1 base from J, the gap between germline ends came to 14 bases. The CDR3 contains 18 residues. Germline values: CDR1 SGDLS, CDR2 YYNGEE.

The genes are TRBV27 and TRBJ1-5; D is unresolved. V lost 3 bases, J lost 1 base, and 10 bases lay in between. The CDR3 spans 15 residues. Germline V gene data show CDR1 as MNHEY and CDR2 as SMNVEV (reference sequence). CDR3 sequence: CASSLSRWSNQPQHF. CDR3 sequence (DNA): TGTGCCAGCAGTTTGTCCAGGTGGAGCAATCAGCCCCAGCATTTT.

This chain joins TRBV9 and TRBJ2-7; D is unresolved. CDR3 length: 10 amino acids. V gave up 10 bases and J gave up 10 bases, with 15 bases separating them. Germline-derived CDR1 and CDR2 are SGDLS and YYNGEE. In nucleotides, the CDR3 is TGTGCCGGTTACGTGAATGGACAGTACTTC. Translating gives CAGYVNGQYF. Complete variable domain (other parts from reference TRBV9 and TRBJ2-7): DSGVTQTPKHLITATGQRVTLRCSPRSGDLSVYWYQQSLDQGLQFLIQYYNGEERAKGNILERFSAQQFPDLHSELNLSSLELGDSALYFCAGYVNGQYFGPGTRLTVT.

The V call is TRBV27, the J call TRBJ2-1; perhaps TRBD1 as D (6 bases). The CDR3 is made up of 15 amino acids. V shed 5 bases and J shed 2 bases, with 13 bases lying between them. The germline V gene has CDR1 MNHEY and CDR2 SMNVEV (reference sequence). The CDR3: CASSEQGVPYNEQFF. CDR3 in DNA: TGTGCCAGCAGTGAACAGGGTGTCCCCTACAATGAGCAGTTCTTC.

This chain uses TRBV27 with TRBJ2-2, with D possibly matching TRBD2 (6 bases). In germline, CDR1 is MNHEY, CDR2 SMNVEV (reference sequence). The V gene lost 3 bases and the J gene lost 1 base, with 15 bases spanning the gap. The CDR3 covers 17 residues. CDR3 nucleotide sequence: TGTGCCAGCAGTTTTTTCCGGTCTAGCGAGAACACCGGGGAGCTGTTTTTT. As protein: CASSFFRSSENTGELFF.

The V gene is TRBV2, the J gene TRBJ2-2; 13 bases map to TRBD2. Germline lookup yields CDR1 SNHLY and CDR2 FYNNEI. CDR3 size: 15 residues. The ends lost 8 bases at V and 7 bases at J; junction bases unmatched: 7. The CDR3, as DNA: TGTGCCAGCGCTGGGACTAGCGGGGTGGTCGGGGAGCTGTTTTTT. Its protein is CASAGTSGVVGELFF.